In its sample, the clone carrying this T cell receptor beta chain was seen a few times. What it binds is unknown. The germline gives CDR1 MNHNY, CDR2 SVGAGI (reference sequence). V lost 4 bases to trimming and J lost 6 bases, with 15 bases between them. The CDR3 consists of 14 residues. One entry per CDR3 protein, called by TCRdb with MiXCR from the reads. The top ten hold around an eighth of the sample, which has hundreds of thousands of distinct CDR3 sequences, 31% seen once. The entry originates in a study of T cell repertoires in cytomegalovirus infection. Study information: Well-studied HLA-B-restricted CMV epitopes were used in the study alongside recently identified HLA-C-restricted ones. Based on public TCR beta signatures, there were indications of CMV infection and of a matching HLA type. Points from the study as a whole: Ex vivo responses were dominated by HLA-C-restricted CMV-specific TCR beta clonotypes.

The sequences come from cultured CD8+ T cells from PBMCs, collected from culture after CMV antigen stimulation. The chain recombines TRBV6-6 with TRBJ1-2; no clear D gene. This TCR was sampled from a human donor in good health (CMV status not recorded). Some clones in this sample may be carry-over from other donors' samples. CDR3 sequence reads: CASSSPGPANGYTF. CDR3 sequence (DNA): TGTGCCAGCAGTTCCCCGGGTCCTGCCAATGGCTACACCTTC.